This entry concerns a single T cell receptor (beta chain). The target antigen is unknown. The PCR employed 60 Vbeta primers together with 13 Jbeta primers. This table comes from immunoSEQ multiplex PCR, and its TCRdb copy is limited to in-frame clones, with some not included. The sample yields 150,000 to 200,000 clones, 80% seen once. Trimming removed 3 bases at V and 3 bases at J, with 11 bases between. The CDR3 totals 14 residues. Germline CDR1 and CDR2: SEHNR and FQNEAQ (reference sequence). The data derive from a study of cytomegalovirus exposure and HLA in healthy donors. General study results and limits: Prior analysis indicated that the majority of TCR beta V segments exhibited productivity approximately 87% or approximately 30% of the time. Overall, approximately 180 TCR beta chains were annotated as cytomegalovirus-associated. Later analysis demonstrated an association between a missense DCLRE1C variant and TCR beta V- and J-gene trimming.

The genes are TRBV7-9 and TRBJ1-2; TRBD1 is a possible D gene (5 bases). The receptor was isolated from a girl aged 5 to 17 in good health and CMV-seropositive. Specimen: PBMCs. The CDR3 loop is CASSFLGADYGYTF. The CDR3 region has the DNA TGTGCCAGCAGCTTCCTAGGGGCTGACTATGGCTACACCTTC.